The 3 T cell receptor beta chains below all came from one sample that was sequenced in a study of response to subunit inactivated influenza vaccine. TCRdb reprocessed the RT-PCR reads with MiXCR, giving one entry per CDR3 protein. The repertoire holds around 470,000 distinct CDR3 sequences, with around 7.7% as singletons. The material sequenced was PBMCs from blood, taken 23 months after vaccination. Receptors originate from a man between 50 and 70 years old who received an inactivated influenza vaccine.

This clonotype has at least ten counts. J is TRBJ2-7 and V is TRBV7-2; no firm D call. Trimming took off 0 bases at V and 2 bases at J, with 5 bases between the two ends. The CDR3 loop spans 13 amino acids. Germline CDR1 is SGHTA and CDR2 is FQGNSA. This CDR3 reads CASSLATAYEQYF. The CDR3, as DNA: TGTGCCAGCAGCTTAGCGACGGCCTACGAGCAGTACTTC. Variable domain in full (rest from reference TRBV7-2 and TRBJ2-7): GAGVSQSPSNKVTEKGKDVELRCDPISGHTALYWYRQSLGQGLEFLIYFQGNSAPDKSGLPSDRFSAERTGGSVSTLTIQRTQQEDSAVYLCASSLATAYEQYFGPGTRLTVT.

This chain joins TRBV7-2 and TRBJ2-5; D not certain. CDR1 SGHTA and CDR2 FQGNSA come from the germline V gene. Between the trimmed V and J ends, which lost 5 bases and 5 bases, there was a span of 15 bases. CDR3 length equals 14 residues. The CDR3 sequence is CASSQPPLLETQYF. CDR3 DNA: TGTGCCAGCAGCCAGCCGCCTCTTTTGGAGACCCAGTACTTC.

This clonotype has just a few counts. The chain combines TRBV3-1 with TRBJ2-2, with no clear D. Per germline, CDR1 LGHDT and CDR2 YNNKEL (reference sequence). The germline V and J ends were trimmed by 6 bases and 1 base, with 15 bases remaining between them. The CDR3 contains 16 residues. The CDR3 bases are TGTGCCAGCAGACATTACGGGTCCATGAACACCGGGGAGCTGTTTTTT. It translates to CASRHYGSMNTGELFF.